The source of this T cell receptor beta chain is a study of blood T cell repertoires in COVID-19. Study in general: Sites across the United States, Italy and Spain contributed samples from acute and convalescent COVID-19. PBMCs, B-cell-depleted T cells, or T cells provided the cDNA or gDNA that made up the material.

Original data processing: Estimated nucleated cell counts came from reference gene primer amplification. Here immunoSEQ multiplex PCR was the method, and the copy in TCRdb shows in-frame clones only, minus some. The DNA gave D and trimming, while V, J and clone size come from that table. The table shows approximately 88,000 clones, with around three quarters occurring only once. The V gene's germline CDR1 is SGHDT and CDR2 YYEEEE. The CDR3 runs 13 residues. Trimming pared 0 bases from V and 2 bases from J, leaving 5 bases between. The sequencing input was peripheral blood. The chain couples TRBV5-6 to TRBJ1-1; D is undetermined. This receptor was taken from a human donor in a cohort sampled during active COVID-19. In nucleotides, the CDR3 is TGTGCCAGCAGCTTGGAACAAAACACTGAAGCTTTCTTT. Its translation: CASSLEQNTEAFF.